These 31 T cell receptor beta chains were all obtained from the same sample, sequenced in a study of T cell responses to AZD1222 COVID-19 vaccine. Here immunoSEQ multiplex PCR was the method, and the copy in TCRdb shows in-frame clones only, minus some. There are about 210,000 clones in the sample; approximately 94% occur only once, and over 1.5% lies in the top ten. Here the sequenced sample was peripheral blood, taken 28 days after the second dose of the MenACWY control vaccine. These receptors originate from an adult who received the MenACWY meningococcal vaccine as a control.

This clone was counted once. The chain employs TRBV6-2 or TRBV6-3 and TRBJ2-7, with TRBD2 matching 9 bases. With 2 bases clipped from V and 5 bases from J, the junction kept 7 bases outside the gene matches. The CDR3 length is 15 residues. Germline-derived CDR1 and CDR2 are MNHEY and SVGEGT. The CDR3 spells CASSYGLAGKDEQYF. CDR3 coding DNA: TGTGCCAGCAGTTACGGGCTAGCGGGGAAGGACGAGCAGTACTTC.

This clone was seen just once. This chain joins TRBV7-2 and TRBJ1-5; D ambiguous. Trimming took off 2 bases at V and 8 bases at J, with 10 bases between the two ends. The CDR3 runs to 13 residues. Germline loops: CDR1 SGHTA, CDR2 FQGNSA. CDR3 nucleotide sequence: TGTGCCAGCAGCTTAAACGGGGTAAAGCCCCAGCATTTT. Translating it yields CASSLNGVKPQHF. The whole variable domain, remainder taken from reference TRBV7-2 and TRBJ1-5, is GAGVSQSPSNKVTEKGKDVELRCDPISGHTALYWYRQSLGQGLEFLIYFQGNSAPDKSGLPSDRFSAERTGGSVSTLTIQRTQQEDSAVYLCASSLNGVKPQHFGDGTRLSIL.

Only one count was recorded for this clone. The chain uses TRBV7-9 and TRBJ2-7; D is uncertain. Between the trimmed V and J ends, which lost 5 bases and 0 bases, there was a span of 17 bases. The CDR3 consists of 16 residues. CDR1 is SEHNR and CDR2 is FQNEAQ in the germline V gene (reference sequence). DNA of the CDR3: TGTGCCAGCAGCGGGGTTGGGCTCAGGAGCTCCTACGAGCAGTACTTC. Its protein product is CASSGVGLRSSYEQYF. The variable domain in full, with the rest retrieved from reference TRBV7-9 and TRBJ2-7, is DTGVSQNPRHKITKRGQNVTFRCDPISEHNRLYWYRQTLGQGPEFLTYFQNEAQLEKSRLLSDRFSAERPKGSFSTLEIQRTEQGDSAMYLCASSGVGLRSSYEQYFGPGTRLTVT.

The V call is TRBV12-3 or TRBV12-4, the J call TRBJ1-3; D gene uncertain. The CDR3 loop spans 13 amino acids. Trimming left V 2 bases short and J 0 bases short, with 2 bases between. The CDR3 is CASSLISGNTIYF. DNA for the CDR3: TGTGCCAGCAGTTTAATCTCTGGAAACACCATATATTTT.

The chain recombines TRBV10-3 with TRBJ2-4, with 7 bases aligning to TRBD1. This CDR3 contains 14 residues. V was pared by 0 bases and J by 8 bases, with 4 bases of the junction left unmatched. The germline CDR1 and CDR2 sequences are ENHRY and SYGVKD. CDR3 sequence reads: CAISESTGTDIQYF. CDR3 DNA: TGTGCCATCAGTGAGTCGACAGGGACGGACATTCAGTACTTC.

This chain connects TRBV4-1 to TRBJ2-2; 9 bases align to TRBD1. V lost 0 bases and J lost 4; bases outside the gene matches: 9. The V gene's germline CDR1 is MGHRA and CDR2 YSYEKL. The CDR3 is 18 residues long. This CDR3 is CASSQDARDRVRTGELFF. The CDR3 nucleotides are TGCGCCAGCAGCCAAGATGCCAGGGACAGGGTGCGCACCGGGGAGCTGTTTTTT.

This clone was seen just once. This rearrangement joins TRBV7-9 to TRBJ2-1, with D maybe TRBD1 (5 bases). The CDR3 is made up of 14 amino acids. Germline CDR1 and CDR2: SEHNR and FQNEAQ (reference sequence). Trimming pared 5 bases from V and 0 bases from J, leaving 8 bases between. The CDR3, as DNA: TGTGCCAGCAGCGGGGCGAGCTCCTACAATGAGCAGTTCTTC. As protein: CASSGASSYNEQFF.

The chain joins TRBV21-1 to TRBJ2-7; TRBD1, as called in the table, went unchecked against the DNA. TRBV21-1 is shown as a pseudogene. The CDR3 is 12 amino acids. In DNA form, the CDR3 reads TGTGCCAGCAGTCCCCTCGCAGGGCCGCCGTCCTTC. Amino acid sequence: CASSPLAGPPSF.

The chain carries TRBV27 and TRBJ2-5; 11 bases fit TRBD2. Trimming at V came to 5 bases and at J to 2 bases, leaving 4 bases not matched to a gene. Germline CDR1 MNHEY, CDR2 SMNVEV (reference sequence). The CDR3 is made up of 15 amino acids. The CDR3 here is CASSGTSGGQETQYF. The CDR3 nucleotides read TGTGCCAGCAGTGGGACTAGCGGAGGTCAAGAGACCCAGTACTTC.

Written as DNA, the CDR3 is TGTGCCAGCAGCGCCGAGGGTCCCTACAATGAGCAGTTCTTC. Translating gives CASSAEGPYNEQFF. The J gene is TRBJ2-1, the V gene TRBV27; a weak D match, TRBD2 (5 bases). CDR1 and CDR2 (germline): MNHEY, SMNVEV (reference sequence). The CDR3 is made up of 14 amino acids. Deletions cut 6 bases from V and 2 bases from J, with 11 bases between.

V gene TRBV6-4 combines with J gene TRBJ1-1; 10 bases are shared with TRBD1. CDR1 is MRHNA and CDR2 is SNTAGT in the germline V gene. Trimming cost V 5 bases and J 13 bases; bases outside gene matches: 4. This CDR3 spans 11 amino acids. The CDR3 is CASSLDRGLFF. DNA for the CDR3: TGTGCCAGCAGTCTTGACAGGGGGCTTTTCTTT.

V gene TRBV7-2 combines with J gene TRBJ2-3; TRBD2 is a possible D gene (6 bases). The CDR3 sequence is 14 residues long. Trimming removed 1 base from V and 4 bases from J, with 9 bases in between. The V gene's germline CDR1 is SGHTA and CDR2 FQGNSA. The DNA for the CDR3 is TGTGCCAGCAGCTTAGTTCCGGGGGCAGATACGCAGTATTTT. This gives the protein CASSLVPGADTQYF.

The genes are TRBV6-6 and TRBJ2-7, with D possibly matching TRBD1 (6 bases). Germline CDR1 reads MNHNY; CDR2 reads SVGAGI (reference sequence). This CDR3 has 14 amino acids. V lost 6 bases to trimming and J lost 1 base, with 13 bases between them. The CDR3 spells CASSPRDTSYEQYF. CDR3 bases: TGTGCCAGCAGCCCCCGGGACACATCCTACGAGCAGTACTTC.

The chain has TRBV7-9 and TRBJ1-2; no reliable D call. CDR1 is SEHNR, CDR2 FQNEAQ, per germline (reference sequence). This CDR3 is 12 amino acids long. With 1 base removed from V and 3 bases from J, the gap between germline ends came to 3 bases. For the CDR3, the DNA is TGTGCCAGCAGCTTAGATGACTATGGCTACACCTTC. The encoded protein is CASSLDDYGYTF.

V is TRBV6-1 and J is TRBJ1-3, with a weak D call TRBD1 (5 bases). The CDR3 totals 15 residues. Per germline, CDR1 MNHNS and CDR2 SASEGT. Trimming shortened V by 3 bases and J by 4 bases, and 13 bases separated the two germline ends. CDR3 sequence (DNA): TGTGCCAGCAGTGATGGTAGGGGTTCCGGAAACACCATATATTTT. Amino acids: CASSDGRGSGNTIYF.

This chain connects TRBV3-1 (or the pseudogene TRBV3-2) to TRBJ2-7; 9 nucleotides align to TRBD1. The V and J ends lost 1 base and 7 bases, in that order; junction bases with no gene match: 8. CDR1 and CDR2 from the germline V gene are LGHDT and YNNKEL (reference sequence). CDR3 length equals 15 residues. The CDR3 reads CASSQVTGGLWEQYF. The CDR3 nucleotides read TGTGCCAGCAGCCAAGTGACAGGGGGACTCTGGGAGCAGTACTTC.

This chain joins TRBV14 and TRBJ2-2; D unresolved. The CDR3 spans 15 residues. In germline, CDR1 is SGHDN, CDR2 FVKESK. V was clipped by 1 base and J by 3 bases, with 9 bases between them. The CDR3 nucleotides are TGTGCCAGCAGCCAAGGTCAAGTCGACACCGGGGAGCTGTTTTTT. Protein product: CASSQGQVDTGELFF.

This rearrangement joins TRBV7-2 to TRBJ1-5, with D tentatively TRBD1 (5 bases). The V and J ends lost 1 base and 3 bases respectively, with 16 bases between them. This CDR3 region has 17 residues. In germline, CDR1 is SGHTA, CDR2 FQGNSA. For the CDR3, the DNA is TGTGCCAGCAGCTTAGGTCCCTCCGGACAAGTCAATCAGCCCCAGCATTTT. Translated, it gives CASSLGPSGQVNQPQHF.

The chain employs TRBV7-6 and TRBJ1-4; no clear D gene. CDR1 and CDR2 from the germline V gene are SGHVS and FNYEAQ. This CDR3 region has 16 residues. Trimming pared 2 bases from V and 7 bases from J, leaving 17 bases between. The CDR3 DNA follows: TGTGCCAGCAGCTTAAGGGCGGGGATTAGAGGTGAAAAACTGTTTTTT. It translates to CASSLRAGIRGEKLFF.

The CDR3 spells CASSIRDYNEKLFF. CDR3 nucleotide sequence: TGTGCCAGCAGTATTCGGGATTATAATGAAAAACTGTTTTTT. The V call is TRBV2, the J call TRBJ1-4; unclear D gene. V lost 5 bases, J lost 4 bases, and 11 bases lay in between. In germline, CDR1 is SNHLY, CDR2 FYNNEI. CDR3 length: 14 amino acids.

J is TRBJ2-3 and V is TRBV6-4, with unresolved D. Per the germline V gene, CDR1 is MRHNA and CDR2 is SNTAGT. CDR3 length: 14 amino acids. The germline V and J ends were trimmed by 0 bases and 1 base, with 5 bases remaining between them. The CDR3 here is CASSDSEGTDTQYF. CDR3 DNA: TGTGCCAGCAGTGACTCAGAGGGCACAGATACGCAGTATTTT.

V and J are TRBV18 and TRBJ1-4; 7 positions agree with TRBD1. This CDR3 comprises 16 residues. Trimming cost V 2 bases and J 4 bases; bases outside gene matches: 7. Looked up from germline, CDR1 is KGHSH and CDR2 is LQKENI. The CDR3 protein is CASSPGQAGFNEKLFF. CDR3 nucleotides: TGTGCCAGCTCACCAGGACAGGCCGGATTTAATGAAAAACTGTTTTTT.

V gene TRBV4-3 combines with J gene TRBJ2-1, with 12 bases identical to TRBD2. Germline V gene sequence: CDR1 LGHNA, CDR2 YSLEER. With 0 bases clipped from V and 6 bases from J, the junction kept 9 bases outside the gene matches. The CDR3 covers 18 residues. The CDR3 coding sequence is TGCGCCAGCAGCCAAGATCCGGGTCCTAGCGGGGGGGCCAATGAGCAGTTCTTC. This encodes CASSQDPGPSGGANEQFF.

V is TRBV27 and J is TRBJ2-3; perhaps TRBD2 as D (5 bases). Germline V lookup: CDR1 MNHEY, CDR2 SMNVEV (reference sequence). Trimming stripped 8 bases from V and 3 bases from J, with 9 bases between. This CDR3 spans 12 amino acids. The CDR3 DNA reads as TGTGCCAGCGGCGAGCGGACAGATACGCAGTATTTT. Encoded protein: CASGERTDTQYF.

The chain joins TRBV18 to TRBJ2-6; 7 bases match TRBD1. CDR1 is KGHSH and CDR2 is LQKENI in the germline V gene. This CDR3 comprises 15 residues. V gave up 6 bases and J gave up 1 base; unmatched junction bases: 3. CDR3 amino acids: CASSPTGSGANVLTF. Here the CDR3 DNA reads TGTGCCAGCTCTCCGACAGGGTCTGGGGCCAACGTCCTGACTTTC.

The rearrangement joins TRBV7-6 to TRBJ2-7, with TRBD1 matching 7 bases. The CDR3 covers 15 residues. The V gene's germline CDR1 is SGHVS and CDR2 FNYEAQ. After removal of 5 bases from V and 5 bases from J, the junction contained 12 bases not matched to a gene. The CDR3 DNA reads TGTGCCAGCAGCCCACGGACAGGACTGGGTCACGAGCAGTACTTC. Its protein is CASSPRTGLGHEQYF.

The chain is built from TRBV28 and TRBJ2-7; 7 nucleotides agree with TRBD1. V lost 3 bases and J lost 9; bases outside the gene matches: 5. There are 12 residues in the CDR3. CDR1 is MDHEN and CDR2 is SYDVKM in the germline V gene. In DNA, the CDR3 is TGTGCCAGCAGTTTTGAGGGGGCAGGGCAGTACTTC. Its translation is CASSFEGAGQYF.

The CDR3 DNA sequence: TGTGCCAGCAGCTCCGACAGGGGGATGGATCAGCCCCAGCATTTT. Translation: CASSSDRGMDQPQHF. This chain connects TRBV7-9 to TRBJ1-5; 9 positions match TRBD1. The CDR3 consists of 15 residues. Germline V gene sequence: CDR1 SEHNR, CDR2 FQNEAQ (reference sequence). V gave up 4 bases and J gave up 5 bases; unmatched junction bases: 6.

For the CDR3, the DNA is TGTGCCAGCAGTTTATTCCCGGGGGCGGGCGGGGCCAACGTCCTGACTTTC. Residues: CASSLFPGAGGANVLTF. The rearrangement uses TRBV28 and TRBJ2-6, with D perhaps given as TRBD1 or TRBD2 (6 bases each). Germline assignment: CDR1 MDHEN and CDR2 SYDVKM. Trimming shortened V by 1 base and J by 4 bases, and 14 bases separated the two germline ends. This CDR3 is built from 17 residues.

This chain connects TRBV27 to TRBJ1-1; the D is unclear. Germline CDR1 is MNHEY and CDR2 is SMNVEV (reference sequence). The CDR3 totals 13 residues. The V gene lost 1 base and the J gene lost 1 base, with 4 bases spanning the gap. The CDR3 bases are TGTGCCAGCAGTTTATGGGGGAACACTGAAGCTTTCTTT. Translation gives CASSLWGNTEAFF.

The chain is built from TRBV2 and TRBJ2-1; 8 positions agree with TRBD1. This CDR3 is 14 amino acids long. From germline, CDR1 is SNHLY and CDR2 FYNNEI. Trimming at V came to 8 bases and at J to 4 bases, leaving 7 bases not matched to a gene. As DNA, the CDR3 is TGTGCCAGCCCTGGGACAGGCAAATACAATGAGCAGTTCTTC. This sequence encodes CASPGTGKYNEQFF.